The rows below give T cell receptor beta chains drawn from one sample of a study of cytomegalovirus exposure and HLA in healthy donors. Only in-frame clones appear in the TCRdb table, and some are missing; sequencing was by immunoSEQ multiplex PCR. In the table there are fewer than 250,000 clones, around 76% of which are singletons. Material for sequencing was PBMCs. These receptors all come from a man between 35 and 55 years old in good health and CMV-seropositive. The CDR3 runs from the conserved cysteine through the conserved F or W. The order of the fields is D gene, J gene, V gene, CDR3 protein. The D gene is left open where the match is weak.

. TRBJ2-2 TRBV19 CASSTTRGELFF
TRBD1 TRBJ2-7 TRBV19 CASSLSGTGGWYEQYF
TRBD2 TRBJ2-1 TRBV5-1 CASSPLAGEYNEQFF
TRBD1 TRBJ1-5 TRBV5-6 CASSAGTGNQPQHF
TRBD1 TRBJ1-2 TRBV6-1 CASSEVTGFYGYTF
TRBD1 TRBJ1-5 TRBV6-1 CASSEGGTVNQPQHF
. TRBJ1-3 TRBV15 CATSRDSGTGNTIYF
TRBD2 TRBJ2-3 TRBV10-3 CAISLTSGSTDTQYF
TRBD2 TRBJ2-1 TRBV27 CASSLFGGAGYEQFF
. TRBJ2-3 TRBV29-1 CSAGERADTQYF
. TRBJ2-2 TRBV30 CAWSWGGANTGELFF
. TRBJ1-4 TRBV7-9 CASSVLGREKLFF
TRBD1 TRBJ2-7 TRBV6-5 CASSYSTGGVDEQYF
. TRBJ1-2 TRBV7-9 CASSLALASGGYGYTF
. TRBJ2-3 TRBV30 CAWNSGGKGTDTQYF
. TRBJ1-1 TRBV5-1 CASSSPGQMNTEAFF
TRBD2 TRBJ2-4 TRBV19 CASSIRGPAGGNIQYF
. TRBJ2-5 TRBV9 CASSGEGGQETQYF
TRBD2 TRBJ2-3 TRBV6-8 CASSYWASGNSTDTQYF
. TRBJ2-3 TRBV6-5 CASSSPGTDTQYF
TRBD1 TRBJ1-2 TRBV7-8 CASSSGQENLYGYTF
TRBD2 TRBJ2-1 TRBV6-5 CASSLSGSWNEQFF
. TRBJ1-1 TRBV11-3 CASSPGRNTEAFF
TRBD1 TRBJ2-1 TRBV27 CASSYRGNEQFF
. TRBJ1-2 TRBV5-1 CASTLGLLPGIESGYTF
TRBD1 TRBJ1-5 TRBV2 CASSSRGGTGFNQPQHF
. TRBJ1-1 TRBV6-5 CASSYSTANTEAFF
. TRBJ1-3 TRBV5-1 CASSSDMVSGNTIYF
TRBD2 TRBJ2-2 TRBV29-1 CSVEDRSLAPGELFF
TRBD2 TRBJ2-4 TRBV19 CASSLPTSGRAPAKNIQYF
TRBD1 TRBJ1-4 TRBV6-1 CASSRQGPYEKLFF
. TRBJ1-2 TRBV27 CASSLGGFGGYTF
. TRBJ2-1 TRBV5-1 CASRAEGGVYNEQFF
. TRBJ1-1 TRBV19 CASRGGVMNTEAFF
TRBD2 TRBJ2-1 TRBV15 CATSDGTSGNNEQFF
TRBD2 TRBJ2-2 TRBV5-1 CASSVTSGIWGTGELFF
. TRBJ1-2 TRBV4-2 CASSQNRQIIYTF
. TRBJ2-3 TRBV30 CAWRRERTQYF
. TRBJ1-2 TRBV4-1 CASSQEGTYMAYTF
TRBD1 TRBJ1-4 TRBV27 CASSFSGQGSEKLFF
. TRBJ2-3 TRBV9 CASSARPVPYGSSSTDTQYF
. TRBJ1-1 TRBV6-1 CASSDWGENTEAFF